The clone carrying this TCR beta chain was observed at least ten times. The antigen remains unidentified. These data come from a study of human T cells and chemical hapten exposure. This CDR3 region has 15 residues. Per the germline V gene, CDR1 is SGHRS and CDR2 is YFSETQ. After removal of 4 bases from V and 3 bases from J, the junction contained 7 bases not matched to a gene. It was the library that attached unique molecular identifiers to individual cDNA molecules. MiXCR, run by TCRdb on the RACE reads, gives a single entry per CDR3 protein. The sample shows 65,000 to 95,000 distinct CDR3 sequences, around 7% of them seen only once. Study-level results: Counts of expanded TCRs at PT1 were positively correlated with patch test score.

The time point denotes: patch test 2, 6 weeks after DPC sensitization. Treatment in this sample: therapeutic diphenylcyclopropenone sensitization with weekly scalp DPC. In every case, blood was obtained before the patch test was applied. The rearrangement links TRBV5-1 to TRBJ1-5; 7 bases align to TRBD1. The sequence came from a woman aged 25 to 39 with alopecia areata. Some clones in this sample may be carry-over from other donors' samples. The input for sequencing was whole blood, taken in connection with sensitization to the hapten diphenylcyclopropenone (DPC). The CDR3 protein is CASSPTGVLNQPQHF. The CDR3 DNA follows: TGCGCCAGCAGCCCAACAGGGGTCCTCAATCAGCCCCAGCATTTT.